What follows are 30 T cell receptor beta chains derived from one specimen sequenced in a study of cytomegalovirus exposure and HLA in healthy donors. The PCR employed 60 Vbeta primers together with 13 Jbeta primers. Sequencing used immunoSEQ multiplex PCR; TCRdb keeps in-frame clones, though not all of them. The sample includes some 130,000 clones, 79% of them seen just once. Material: PBMCs. Receptors were obtained from a man between 18 and 29 years old in good health and CMV-seronegative.

The chain is built from TRBV11-2 and TRBJ2-2; D remains unclear. Germline V gene sequence: CDR1 SGHAT, CDR2 FQNNGV. The CDR3 consists of 13 residues. Trimming left V 5 bases short and J 2 bases short, with 6 bases between. The chain's CDR3 is CASSRVNTGELFF. The CDR3 DNA sequence: TGTGCCAGCAGCCGAGTTAACACCGGGGAGCTGTTTTTT.

The rearrangement links TRBV6-5 to TRBJ2-7; TRBD1 might be the D (6 bases). This CDR3 contains 15 residues. With 3 bases removed from V and 1 base from J, the gap between germline ends came to 13 bases. Germline lookup yields CDR1 MNHEY and CDR2 SVGAGI. The CDR3 loop is CASSYYQGSSYEQYF. The CDR3 nucleotides read TGTGCCAGCAGTTATTATCAGGGGAGTTCCTACGAGCAGTACTTC.

The chain combines TRBV7-9 with TRBJ2-5, with 13 positions matching TRBD2. This CDR3 has 16 residues. V was pared by 0 bases and J by 4 bases, with 2 bases of the junction left unmatched. Germline-derived CDR1 and CDR2 are SEHNR and FQNEAQ (reference sequence). CDR3 region: CASSLAGLAGAETQYF. Here the CDR3 DNA reads TGTGCCAGCAGCTTAGCAGGACTAGCGGGAGCAGAGACCCAGTACTTC.

This clone has a handful of counts. This chain uses TRBV5-5 with TRBJ1-1; no clear D gene. Germline values: CDR1 SGHKS, CDR2 YYEKEE (reference sequence). The CDR3 is 12 amino acids. Trimming left V 0 bases short and J 8 bases short, with 8 bases between. This CDR3 is CASSLVGTEAFF. CDR3 sequence (DNA): TGTGCCAGCAGCTTGGTCGGTACCGAAGCTTTCTTT.

The chain uses TRBV7-3 and TRBJ1-5; D gene ambiguous. Looked up from germline, CDR1 is SGHTA and CDR2 is FQGTGA. There are 13 residues in the CDR3. V lost 1 base, J lost 6 bases, and 7 bases lay in between. The CDR3 sequence: CASSLIRGQPQHF. Here the CDR3 DNA reads TGTGCCAGCAGCTTAATCCGAGGTCAGCCCCAGCATTTT.

The genes are TRBV7-9 and TRBJ1-6; perhaps TRBD1 as D (5 bases). The V gene's germline CDR1 is SEHNR and CDR2 FQNEAQ (reference sequence). V was clipped by 0 bases and J by 11 bases, with 11 bases between them. The CDR3 spans 14 residues. The CDR3 DNA follows: TGTGCCAGCAGCTTAGCAGGGGATGGGGCACCCCTCCACTTT. This translates into CASSLAGDGAPLHF.

The J gene is TRBJ2-7, the V gene TRBV2, with 9 positions matching TRBD1. Germline V gene sequence: CDR1 SNHLY, CDR2 FYNNEI. The J segment lost 2 bases and the V segment lost 6 bases, leaving 5 bases of the junction unmatched. The CDR3 consists of 14 residues. The CDR3 loop reads CASRPTGGAYEQYF. Here the CDR3 DNA reads TGTGCCAGCAGACCGACAGGGGGAGCCTACGAGCAGTACTTC.

This clone was observed a handful of times. The chain recombines TRBV5-1 with TRBJ2-7; 9 nucleotides agree with TRBD1. The CDR3 covers 13 residues. Per the germline V gene, CDR1 is SGHRS and CDR2 is YFSETQ. Unmatched junction bases numbered 3, after V lost 2 bases and J lost 6 bases. CDR3 bases: TGCGCCAGCAGCTTCGTGGACAGGGGCGAGCAGTACTTC. It is translated as CASSFVDRGEQYF.

The chain employs TRBV5-4 and TRBJ1-1; TRBD1 agrees at 9 bases. This CDR3 region has 13 residues. The germline gives CDR1 SGHNT, CDR2 YYREEE (reference sequence). With V trimmed by 3 bases and J by 3 bases, 0 bases remained unmatched. The CDR3 here is CASSWTGDTEAFF. The DNA for the CDR3 is TGTGCCAGCAGCTGGACAGGGGACACTGAAGCTTTCTTT. Looking up the rest from reference TRBV5-4 and TRBJ1-1 gives the full variable domain: ETGVTQSPTHLIKTRGQQVTLRCSSQSGHNTVSWYQQALGQGPQFIFQYYREEENGRGNFPPRFSGLQFPNYSSELNVNALELDDSALYLCASSWTGDTEAFFGQGTRLTVV.

The gene calls are TRBV6-5 and TRBJ1-1; the D is unclear. With 8 bases removed from V and 1 base from J, the gap between germline ends came to 8 bases. Germline V gene data show CDR1 as MNHEY and CDR2 as SVGAGI. The length of the CDR3 is 12 residues. The CDR3 region is CASSNRNTEAFF. The CDR3 DNA reads TGTGCCAGCTCGAACAGGAACACTGAAGCTTTCTTT.

V is TRBV4-1 and J is TRBJ2-1; D possibly corresponds to TRBD1 (5 bases). Germline CDR1 and CDR2: MGHRA and YSYEKL. The CDR3 is made up of 15 amino acids. V lost 2 bases to trimming and J lost 4 bases, with 12 bases between them. The CDR3 DNA reads TGCGCCAGCAGCCAAAGGGGCGGATTGTACAATGAGCAGTTCTTC. It translates to CASSQRGGLYNEQFF.

The chain combines TRBV11-2 with TRBJ2-2; TRBD2 matches at 8 bases. J gave up 4 bases and V 0 bases, and 7 bases lay outside the gene matches. Germline CDR1 reads SGHAT; CDR2 reads FQNNGV. The CDR3 is 17 residues long. The CDR3 coding sequence is TGTGCCAGCAGCTTAGAGTTAGCGGGAACGGGCACCGGGGAGCTGTTTTTT. It translates to CASSLELAGTGTGELFF.

This clone was found a few times. The rearrangement uses TRBV7-2 and TRBJ2-5; 10 bases map to TRBD2. The ends lost 3 bases at V and 5 bases at J; junction bases unmatched: 6. From germline, CDR1 is SGHTA and CDR2 FQGNSA. The CDR3 consists of 15 residues. The CDR3 DNA is TGTGCCAGCAGCTTCTCTAGCGGGAGAGAGGAGACCCAGTACTTC. This sequence encodes CASSFSSGREETQYF. The variable domain in full, with the rest retrieved from reference TRBV7-2 and TRBJ2-5, is GAGVSQSPSNKVTEKGKDVELRCDPISGHTALYWYRQSLGQGLEFLIYFQGNSAPDKSGLPSDRFSAERTGGSVSTLTIQRTQQEDSAVYLCASSFSSGREETQYFGPGTRLLVL.

The chain has TRBV11-2 and TRBJ2-7; D gene unclear. The ends were cut back, 7 bases at V and 10 bases at J, with 26 bases in the middle. This CDR3 comprises 15 residues. From germline, CDR1 is SGHAT and CDR2 FQNNGV. In DNA form, the CDR3 reads TGTGCCAGCAACCTCCTAGACTCCAACACCCGTCTCCAGTACTTC. Translation gives CASNLLDSNTRLQYF.

The chain combines TRBV9 with TRBJ2-5, with 13 bases identical to TRBD2. V lost 0 bases, J lost 2 bases, and 16 bases stayed unmatched. From germline, CDR1 is SGDLS and CDR2 YYNGEE. The CDR3 length is 21 residues. The CDR3 spells CASSVGCTSGRALIQQETQYF. The CDR3 region has the DNA TGTGCCAGCAGCGTAGGGTGTACTAGCGGGAGGGCCTTAATCCAACAAGAGACCCAGTACTTC.

This clone was observed a few times. This chain links TRBV4-2 with TRBJ1-1; no clear D. Germline V lookup: CDR1 LGHNA, CDR2 YNFKEQ. V was pared by 1 base and J by 5 bases, with 8 bases between. The CDR3 is made up of 13 amino acids. The CDR3 spells CASSQAAGTEAFF. CDR3 nucleotides: TGTGCCAGCAGCCAAGCGGCCGGGACTGAAGCTTTCTTT.

This clone occurred once. The genes are TRBV6-4 and TRBJ2-2, with TRBD1 as a possible D gene (6 bases). The CDR3 is made up of 14 amino acids. V dropped 2 bases and J dropped 2 bases, with 6 bases sitting between them. From germline, CDR1 is MRHNA and CDR2 SNTAGT. The CDR3 reads CASSDGTNTGELFF. The CDR3 nucleotides are TGTGCCAGCAGTGACGGGACAAACACCGGGGAGCTGTTTTTT.

The chain carries TRBV6-1 and TRBJ1-2, with D possibly matching TRBD1 (5 bases). Trimming stripped 7 bases from V and 4 bases from J, with 16 bases between. The CDR3 is 14 amino acids. Germline assignment: CDR1 MNHNS and CDR2 SASEGT. DNA for the CDR3: TGTGCCAGCACCTCCGGCGGGACTTCCTATGGCTACACCTTC. It encodes CASTSGGTSYGYTF.

The chain joins TRBV5-1 to TRBJ2-2; 8 bases agree with TRBD1. Germline CDR1 and CDR2: SGHRS and YFSETQ. V lost 4 bases, J lost 4 bases, and 6 bases stayed unmatched. The CDR3 contains 15 residues. The CDR3 bases are TGCGCCAGCAGCCCCGGACAGGGACTCACCGGGGAGCTGTTTTTT. Its translation is CASSPGQGLTGELFF. Drawing the rest from reference TRBV5-1 and TRBJ2-2, the complete variable domain is KAGVTQTPRYLIKTRGQQVTLSCSPISGHRSVSWYQQTPGQGLQFLFEYFSETQRNKGNFPGRFSGRQFSNSRSEMNVSTLELGDSALYLCASSPGQGLTGELFFGEGSRLTVL.

The table lists this clone with a count of one. The V call is TRBV13, the J call TRBJ2-2; D is undetermined. Per germline, CDR1 PRHDT and CDR2 FYEKMQ (reference sequence). Trimming took off 2 bases at V and 4 bases at J, with 8 bases between the two ends. This CDR3 has 14 amino acids. This CDR3 reads CASSLSLSTGELFF. In nucleotides, the CDR3 is TGTGCCAGCAGCTTATCTCTTTCCACCGGGGAGCTGTTTTTT.

This chain links TRBV2 with TRBJ2-7, with a tentative D call TRBD2 (5 bases). Trimming removed 6 bases from V and 0 bases from J, with 6 bases in between. The germline gives CDR1 SNHLY, CDR2 FYNNEI. The CDR3 loop spans 12 amino acids. In DNA form, the CDR3 reads TGTGCCAGCAGGGGAGTCTCCTACGAGCAGTACTTC. Translation gives CASRGVSYEQYF.

The chain links TRBV5-1 to TRBJ2-1; 8 bases match TRBD2. CDR3 length: 17 residues. V lost 2 bases to trimming and J lost 0 bases; unmatched junction nucleotides: 7. CDR1 is SGHRS, CDR2 YFSETQ, per germline. CDR3 loop: CASSFVAGKSSYNEQFF. CDR3 DNA: TGCGCCAGCAGCTTCGTAGCGGGAAAAAGCTCCTACAATGAGCAGTTCTTC.

The chain couples TRBV6-4 to TRBJ1-1; the D is unclear. The CDR3 is 12 residues long. V gave up 2 bases and J gave up 12 bases, with 13 bases separating them. Germline values: CDR1 MRHNA, CDR2 SNTAGT. The DNA of the CDR3 is TGTGCCAGCAGTGACCAGTTAAGGAGATCTTTCTTT. Translated, it gives CASSDQLRRSFF.

This chain links TRBV11-2 with TRBJ2-7; 10 positions match TRBD1. This CDR3 is 17 amino acids long. V shed 3 bases, J shed 2 bases, and the junction held 10 bases outside the gene matches. Looked up from germline, CDR1 is SGHAT and CDR2 is FQNNGV. The CDR3, as DNA: TGTGCCAGCAGCTTTGGGGCGGGGACAGGGGTAACCTACGAGCAGTACTTC. The encoded protein is CASSFGAGTGVTYEQYF.

A remark on this clone: One end of the junction varies from germline; a read error may be responsible. The V gene is TRBV2, the J gene TRBJ2-7, with 7 positions matching TRBD1. Germline CDR1 SNHLY, CDR2 FYNNEI. CDR3 size: 14 residues. In nucleotides, the CDR3 is TGTGCCAGCAGGGTACAGGGGTCCTCCCACGAGCAGTACTTC. Protein: CASRVQGSSHEQYF.

The chain is built from TRBV12-5 and TRBJ2-3; 7 nucleotides agree with TRBD1. V lost 7 bases to trimming and J lost 2 bases; unmatched junction nucleotides: 3. Germline CDR1 is LGHNT and CDR2 is FRNRAP. The CDR3 covers 13 residues. The CDR3 region has the DNA TGTGCTAGTGTGCAGGGGGACACAGATACGCAGTATTTT. This encodes CASVQGDTDTQYF.

The chain combines TRBV27 with TRBJ1-6; D gene ambiguous. The germline V and J ends were trimmed by 1 base and 0 bases, with 13 bases remaining between them. Germline CDR1 reads MNHEY; CDR2 reads SMNVEV (reference sequence). This CDR3 has 18 residues. The CDR3 DNA reads as TGTGCCAGCAGTTTATTCGAGACATCGAGCTCCTATAATTCACCCCTCCACTTT. Translation gives CASSLFETSSSYNSPLHF.

V usage is TRBV5-5 and J usage is TRBJ2-7; 10 bases are shared with TRBD1. The CDR3 has 18 amino acids. The ends lost 1 base at V and 2 bases at J; junction bases unmatched: 12. The germline V gene has CDR1 SGHKS and CDR2 YYEKEE (reference sequence). CDR3 protein: CASSLYMISGQGTYEQYF. CDR3 coding DNA: TGTGCCAGCAGCTTGTATATGATATCGGGACAGGGGACCTACGAGCAGTACTTC.

This chain links TRBV29-1 with TRBJ2-5, with 9 nucleotides matching TRBD1. The J call may be mistaken, given a closer DNA end match to TRBJ2-7. The germline V gene has CDR1 SQVTM and CDR2 ANQGSEA. This CDR3 has 15 residues. CDR3 in DNA: TGCAGCGTTCGACCCGGGACAGGGATTTCCTACGAGCAGTACTTC. It codes for CSVRPGTGISYEQYF.

This chain connects TRBV29-1 to TRBJ1-2; 10 bases map to TRBD1. CDR1 is SQVTM, CDR2 ANQGSEA, per germline. This CDR3 is built from 14 residues. V gave up 7 bases and J gave up 3 bases; unmatched junction bases: 8. The CDR3 bases are TGCAGCGCCGAGACAGGGGGCGCTGACTATGGCTACACCTTC. Amino acids: CSAETGGADYGYTF. The entire variable domain, with the rest obtained from reference TRBV29-1 and TRBJ1-2, is as follows: SAVISQKPSRDICQRGTSLTIQCQVDSQVTMMFWYRQQPGQSLTLIATANQGSEATYESGFVIDKFPISRPNLTFSTLTVSNMSPEDSSIYLCSAETGGADYGYTFGSGTRLTVV.